The T cell receptor (beta chain) under discussion was sequenced for a study of OX40 agonist ivuxolimab in advanced cancers. Looking at the study overall: The patients received ivuxolimab by intravenous route every 2 weeks at 0.01 to 10 mg/kg. Overall study findings and caveats: CD4+ and CD8+ blood T cells expanded clonally by week 6 at 0.1 to 3.0 mg/kg.

Autoimmune disease history or systemic immunosuppression excluded patients. Concerning this clone: The antigen remains undetermined.

Measured with immunoSEQ multiplex PCR; TCRdb has only the in-frame clones, and not every one. Of some 74,000 clones listed, around 86% are singletons. The source was CD4+ or CD8+ T cells sorted from blood, collected in a trial of the OX40 agonist ivuxolimab. The sequence derives from an adult with an advanced solid tumor such as melanoma, head and neck, liver or kidney cancer.

For the CDR3, the DNA is TGTGCCAGCTCACCTAGGGACGGCCAAGAGACCCAGTACTTC. The encoded protein is CASSPRDGQETQYF. The rearrangement joins TRBV18 to TRBJ2-5; D possibly matches TRBD1 or TRBD2 (5 bases each). This CDR3 is built from 14 residues. Germline V gives CDR1 KGHSH, CDR2 LQKENI. V lost 3 bases and J lost 1, with 9 bases in between.